Here is one TCR beta chain with its context. Here immunoSEQ multiplex PCR was the method, and the copy in TCRdb shows in-frame clones only, minus some. Counted here are roughly 45,000 clones, approximately 90% occurring once; the ten biggest clones make up 5.9%. Time point described: recipient sample about 28 days before transplant, after cytoreduction. The source of the sample is a study of T cell clonotyping in hematopoietic cell transplantation. The CDR3 length is 11 residues. Trimming took 1 base from V and 8 from J, leaving 5 bases between them. Germline V gene sequence: CDR1 SEHNR, CDR2 FQNEAQ (reference sequence).

The input for sequencing was peripheral blood mononuclear cells, taken before stem cell transplant. The J gene is TRBJ1-1, the V gene TRBV7-9; D unclear. The sequence came from a man in his fifties or sixties with biphenotypic leukemia. Some clones in this sample may be carry-over from other donors' samples. CDR3: CASSLEGEAFF. As DNA, the CDR3 is TGTGCCAGCAGCTTAGAAGGGGAAGCTTTCTTT.